Listed here are 17 T cell receptor beta chains from one sample, sequenced in a study of T cell repertoires in cytomegalovirus infection. These receptors lack a known antigen. Each CDR3 protein is one row after TCRdb ran MiXCR on the reads. Of about 900,000 distinct CDR3 sequences in the sample, around 32% were seen once. The sample was cultured CD8+ T cells from PBMCs, taken from culture after CMV antigen stimulation. These receptors all come from a human donor in good health (CMV status not recorded). Some clones in this sample may be carry-over from other donors' samples.

The sample holds a few counts of this clonotype. The rearrangement joins TRBV11-2 to TRBJ1-1, with D possibly matching TRBD1 (6 bases). There are 15 residues in the CDR3. V dropped 2 bases and J dropped 5 bases, with 15 bases sitting between them. From germline, CDR1 is SGHAT and CDR2 FQNNGV. CDR3 nucleotide sequence: TGTGCCAGCAGCTTATACAGGGTGGGGGCGACTGAAGCTTTCTTT. Translated: CASSLYRVGATEAFF.

The rearrangement joins TRBV12-3 or TRBV12-4 to TRBJ2-1; D gene ambiguous. The V and J ends lost 8 bases and 0 bases respectively, with 11 bases between them. This CDR3 contains 14 residues. The CDR3 region is CASLGRPSYNEQFF. CDR3 in DNA: TGTGCCAGCCTAGGGCGCCCCTCCTACAATGAGCAGTTCTTC.

The chain has TRBV19 and TRBJ2-1; 11 bases are shared with TRBD2. V was clipped by 1 base and J by 6 bases; unmatched bases: 2. CDR3 length: 15 residues. CDR1 LNHDA and CDR2 SQIVND come from the germline V gene (reference sequence). The CDR3 nucleotides read TGTGCCAGTAGTATAGCTAGCGGGGGGCTCAATGAGCAGTTCTTC. Translating gives CASSIASGGLNEQFF.

This clonotype was observed at least ten times. The chain is built from TRBV12-3 or TRBV12-4 and TRBJ2-7; D is perhaps TRBD1 (6 bases). This CDR3 is 14 amino acids long. Trimming cost V 6 bases and J 0 bases, with 12 bases left between them. The CDR3 region has the DNA TGTGCCAGCAGAAACCGGGACAACTCCTACGAGCAGTACTTC. It translates to CASRNRDNSYEQYF.

This clonotype was recorded a few times. The V and J genes are TRBV6-1 and TRBJ1-4; 7 positions match TRBD1. This CDR3 comprises 15 residues. The ends lost 5 bases at V and 7 bases at J; junction bases unmatched: 10. CDR1 is MNHNS and CDR2 is SASEGT in the germline V gene. CDR3 DNA sequence: TGTGCCAGCAGTTATAATGAGGACAGGTTTGAAAAACTGTTTTTT. Protein: CASSYNEDRFEKLFF.

This clonotype appeared many times. The chain has TRBV7-6 and TRBJ1-1; TRBD1 matches at 10 bases. Unmatched junction bases numbered 0, after V lost 3 bases and J lost 8 bases. CDR1 and CDR2 from the germline V gene are SGHVS and FNYEAQ. This CDR3 is 12 amino acids long. This CDR3 is CASSLTGGEAFF. DNA for the CDR3: TGTGCCAGCAGCTTGACAGGGGGCGAAGCTTTCTTT.

The DNA of the CDR3 is TGTGCCAGCAGTTGGCTTAGTGGGGCGTTTGAAGCTTTCTTT. Encoded protein: CASSWLSGAFEAFF. V gene TRBV12-3 or TRBV12-4 combines with J gene TRBJ1-1; D is possibly TRBD1 (5 bases). The CDR3 contains 14 residues. V lost 4 bases to trimming and J lost 7 bases, with 16 bases between them.

This chain links TRBV29-1 with TRBJ1-1; D may be TRBD1 (5 bases). Germline CDR1 SQVTM, CDR2 ANQGSEA. Deletions cut 2 bases from V and 1 base from J, with 17 bases between. The CDR3 loop spans 16 amino acids. The CDR3: CSVERVVRGPNTEAFF. The CDR3 coding sequence is TGCAGCGTTGAAAGGGTGGTAAGGGGACCGAACACTGAAGCTTTCTTT. The full variable domain, rest sourced from reference TRBV29-1 and TRBJ1-1, is SAVISQKPSRDICQRGTSLTIQCQVDSQVTMMFWYRQQPGQSLTLIATANQGSEATYESGFVIDKFPISRPNLTFSTLTVSNMSPEDSSIYLCSVERVVRGPNTEAFFGQGTRLTVV.

This chain connects TRBV4-2 to TRBJ2-3; tentatively, D is TRBD2 (5 bases). This CDR3 comprises 16 residues. V was trimmed by 4 bases and J by 2 bases, leaving 16 bases between them. From germline, CDR1 is LGHNA and CDR2 YNFKEQ. In nucleotides, the CDR3 is TGTGCCAGCAGCCTCTTGGAGGCTAGAACCACAGATACGCAGTATTTT. Amino acid sequence: CASSLLEARTTDTQYF.

The chain has TRBV14 and TRBJ2-1; perhaps TRBD2 as D (7 bases). The CDR3 totals 16 residues. Per the germline V gene, CDR1 is SGHDN and CDR2 is FVKESK. With 1 base removed from V and 0 bases from J, the gap between germline ends came to 10 bases. In DNA, the CDR3 is TGTGCCAGCAGCCAAGGGGGGGGGGCCTCCTACAATGAGCAGTTCTTC. Translated, it gives CASSQGGGASYNEQFF.

V is TRBV6-5 and J is TRBJ1-6, with D perhaps matching TRBD1 (5 bases). Trimming removed 4 bases at V and 9 bases at J, with 22 bases between. The CDR3 length is 17 residues. Germline V lookup: CDR1 MNHEY, CDR2 SVGAGI. CDR3 loop: CASSFETSGPSFSPLHF. CDR3 nucleotides: TGTGCCAGCAGTTTTGAAACCTCGGGACCGTCATTTTCACCCCTCCACTTT.

The J gene is TRBJ2-5, the V gene TRBV2, with D possibly being TRBD2 (6 bases). The germline V gene has CDR1 SNHLY and CDR2 FYNNEI. The CDR3 has 11 amino acids. V lost 10 bases and J lost 5, with 11 bases in between. The CDR3 DNA reads TGTGCCATCCGGGACTGGGAGACCCAGTACTTC. The encoded protein is CAIRDWETQYF. The variable domain in full, completed from reference TRBV2 and TRBJ2-5, reads EPEVTQTPSHQVTQMGQEVILRCVPISNHLYFYWYRQILGQKVEFLVSFYNNEISEKSEIFDDQFSVERPDGSNFTLKIRSTKLEDSAMYFCAIRDWETQYFGPGTRLLVL.

This clonotype was observed a handful of times. The chain uses TRBV12-3 or TRBV12-4 and TRBJ2-3; D may be TRBD1 or TRBD2 (6 bases each). There are 13 residues in the CDR3. Trimming took off 3 bases at V and 9 bases at J, with 13 bases between the two ends. The CDR3 region has the DNA TGTGCCAGCAGTTTCGGGGGCCACGGGACGCAGTATTTT. Its protein is CASSFGGHGTQYF.

This clonotype has just a few counts. J is TRBJ2-3 and V is TRBV7-8; D remains unclear. V was pared by 10 bases and J by 1 base, with 9 bases between. This CDR3 comprises 12 residues. CDR1 is SGHVS and CDR2 is FQNEAQ in the germline V gene. The CDR3 spells CATTPGTDTQYF. Here the CDR3 DNA reads TGTGCCACCACCCCGGGCACAGATACGCAGTATTTT.

The sample holds a few counts of this clonotype. The chain employs TRBV6-6 and TRBJ2-3; tentatively, D is TRBD1 or TRBD2 (5 bases each). Germline-derived CDR1 and CDR2 are MNHNY and SVGAGI (reference sequence). There are 15 residues in the CDR3. The germline V and J ends were trimmed by 2 bases and 0 bases, with 9 bases remaining between them. The CDR3 nucleotides are TGTGCCAGCAGTTACCCGGGGCCGAGCACAGATACGCAGTATTTT. Translated, it gives CASSYPGPSTDTQYF.

The chain is built from TRBV24-1 and TRBJ2-4; maybe TRBD1 (6 bases). Germline CDR1 is KGHDR and CDR2 is SFDVKD. Between the trimmed V and J ends, which lost 4 bases and 0 bases, there was a span of 18 bases. This CDR3 has 18 amino acids. In DNA form, the CDR3 reads TGTGCCACCAGTGACCCCCTAGGGACAACACTAGCCAAAAACATTCAGTACTTC. It translates to CATSDPLGTTLAKNIQYF.

The V and J genes are TRBV10-1 and TRBJ2-7, with a tentative D call TRBD2 (5 bases). This CDR3 is built from 16 residues. The germline V gene encodes CDR1 WNHNN and CDR2 SYGVQD (reference sequence). Trimming removed 4 bases at V and 2 bases at J, with 18 bases between. The CDR3, as DNA: TGCGCCAGCAGTGGAGGGAGATTTGCGGCAGCCTACGAGCAGTACTTC. Translating it yields CASSGGRFAAAYEQYF.